This TCR beta chain was identified during a study of cytomegalovirus exposure and HLA in healthy donors. Whole-study findings and limits: Relative to equally common others, HLA-associated TCR beta chains showed greater clonal expansion in a later analysis. When presence/absence was analysed, sequencing depth was taken to be roughly uniform across donors. Within the data, a cluster of highly shared sequence variants was likely a sequencing artifact. Earlier analysis found most TCR beta V segments productive about 87% or about 30% of the time.

Comment on this clone: Antigen specificity is unknown.

Researchers ran the PCR with 60 Vbeta and 13 Jbeta primers. Only in-frame clones appear in the TCRdb table, and some are missing; sequencing was by immunoSEQ multiplex PCR. This sample has fewer than 200,000 clones, with approximately 80% found just once. This CDR3 region has 15 residues. The V end lost 4 bases, the J end lost 3 bases, and 16 bases lay between the germline ends. Germline loops: CDR1 SGHAT, CDR2 FQNNGV. The J gene is TRBJ2-7, the V gene TRBV11-2, with D perhaps matching TRBD2 (5 bases). The sample taken for sequencing was PBMCs. This TCR derives from a young woman in good health and CMV-seronegative. The CDR3 bases are TGTGCCAGCAGCTCGAGCGGATCCCTCGACTACGAGCAGTACTTC. It is translated as CASSSSGSLDYEQYF. The full variable domain, rest sourced from reference TRBV11-2 and TRBJ2-7, is EAGVAQSPRYKIIEKRQSVAFWCNPISGHATLYWYQQILGQGPKLLIQFQNNGVVDDSQLPKDRFSAERLKGVDSTLKIQPAKLEDSAVYLCASSSSGSLDYEQYFGPGTRLTVT.